Following are 17 T cell receptor beta chains from one sample sequenced in a study of immune evolution from preneoplasia to lung adenocarcinoma. Sequencing was performed with immunoSEQ multiplex PCR; in TCRdb, only in-frame clones are kept and a portion is missing. The repertoire holds about 4,500 clones, with about nine tenths as singletons. The sample comprised FFPE invasive lung adenocarcinoma tissue. The receptors originated from a person aged 45 to 60 with lung adenocarcinoma.

By share of the sample, this clone is large. The CDR3 DNA is TGTGCCAGCGGGACTATTGGAGCGGAACCTTACGAGCAGTACTTC. The encoded protein is CASGTIGAEPYEQYF. The V call is TRBV5-6, the J call TRBJ2-7; 7 bases fit TRBD2. The germline V gene has CDR1 SGHDT and CDR2 YYEEEE. V gave up 7 bases and J gave up 4 bases; unmatched junction bases: 14. This CDR3 is 15 amino acids long.

This chain connects TRBV28 to TRBJ1-5, with TRBD1 as a possible D gene (6 bases). The CDR3 consists of 17 residues. The ends were cut back, 4 bases at V and 0 bases at J, with 16 bases in the middle. Looked up from germline, CDR1 is MDHEN and CDR2 is SYDVKM. The CDR3 region has the DNA TGTGCCAGCAGTTCTACCGCCGGGACATTTAGCAATCAGCCCCAGCATTTT. Protein: CASSSTAGTFSNQPQHF.

The rearrangement joins TRBV4-3 to TRBJ2-3; 10 bases fit TRBD2. Germline CDR1 LGHNA, CDR2 YSLEER. Germline trimming cut 1 base from V and 4 bases from J; bases unmatched to any gene: 5. This CDR3 is 16 amino acids long. The CDR3 bases are TGCGCCAGCAGCCAAGGGAGCGGGAGGGGGGCAGATACGCAGTATTTT. It yields the protein CASSQGSGRGADTQYF.

The J gene is TRBJ2-5, the V gene TRBV4-1, with D hard to call. Germline lookup yields CDR1 MGHRA and CDR2 YSYEKL. The ends were cut back, 0 bases at V and 0 bases at J, with 8 bases in the middle. CDR3 length: 15 residues. The CDR3 nucleotides are TGCGCCAGCAGCCAAGATCCTGAAGACCAAGAGACCCAGTACTTC. Translated: CASSQDPEDQETQYF.

DNA for the CDR3: TGCGCCAGCAGCTTGGTCCCCCCCAGGGGGCTTAGCGGGGGGACCCCAGATACGCAGTATTTT. Its translation: CASSLVPPRGLSGGTPDTQYF. The chain carries TRBV5-1 and TRBJ2-3; TRBD2 matches at 10 bases. The ends lost 0 bases at V and 4 bases at J; junction bases unmatched: 20. The CDR3 contains 21 residues. Germline values: CDR1 SGHRS, CDR2 YFSETQ.

The chain carries TRBV6-5 and TRBJ1-1, with a possible D match to TRBD1 (5 bases). The germline V gene has CDR1 MNHEY and CDR2 SVGAGI. V was shortened by 2 bases and J by 10 bases, with 11 bases between the two germline ends. CDR3 length: 12 residues. The CDR3 DNA sequence: TGTGCCAGCAGTTACGTGGCTGGGGGAGCTTTCTTT. This encodes CASSYVAGGAFF.

This chain joins TRBV4-1 and TRBJ2-7; D not resolved. Germline CDR1 MGHRA, CDR2 YSYEKL. The CDR3 is made up of 14 amino acids. The V end lost 0 bases, the J end lost 5 bases, and 11 bases lay between the germline ends. CDR3 sequence: CASSQDLGWDEQYF. The DNA for the CDR3 is TGCGCCAGCAGCCAAGATTTGGGGTGGGACGAGCAGTACTTC.

The CDR3 reads CASSPYRVSYNEQFF. In nucleotides, the CDR3 is TGCGCCAGCAGCCCATACAGGGTCTCCTACAATGAGCAGTTCTTC. The V call is TRBV5-1, the J call TRBJ2-1, with D possibly being TRBD1 (6 bases). The CDR3 spans 15 residues. The V gene's germline CDR1 is SGHRS and CDR2 YFSETQ. V dropped 4 bases and J dropped 0 bases, with 11 bases sitting between them. The variable domain in full, completed from reference TRBV5-1 and TRBJ2-1, reads KAGVTQTPRYLIKTRGQQVTLSCSPISGHRSVSWYQQTPGQGLQFLFEYFSETQRNKGNFPGRFSGRQFSNSRSEMNVSTLELGDSALYLCASSPYRVSYNEQFFGPGTRLTVL.

V is TRBV6-5 and J is TRBJ2-5, with D possibly TRBD2 on 5 matching bases. The V end was cut by 2 bases, the J end by 5 bases, with 12 bases between. Germline V CDR1 and CDR2: MNHEY, SVGAGI. The CDR3 loop spans 14 amino acids. The CDR3 is CASSYAGVDETQYF. The CDR3 nucleotides read TGTGCCAGCAGTTACGCCGGGGTAGACGAGACCCAGTACTTC.

This chain joins TRBV29-1 and TRBJ1-1; 9 nucleotides agree with TRBD1. From germline, CDR1 is SQVTM and CDR2 ANQGSEA. J was trimmed by 4 bases and V by 5 bases; bases with no gene match: 8. This CDR3 has 14 amino acids. CDR3 DNA sequence: TGCAGCGTTCCCGGACAGGGGATACCCACTGAAGCTTTCTTT. It yields the protein CSVPGQGIPTEAFF.

This clone was seen a handful of times. CDR3 sequence: CASSQGPEPNYGYTF. Written as DNA, the CDR3 is TGCGCCAGCAGCCAAGGGCCAGAGCCCAACTATGGCTACACCTTC. The chain combines TRBV4-1 with TRBJ1-2, with unresolved D. Per germline, CDR1 MGHRA and CDR2 YSYEKL. CDR3 length equals 15 residues. V shed 1 base and J shed 2 bases, with 11 bases lying between them.

The genes are TRBV6-5 and TRBJ2-7, with 9 bases fitting TRBD2. There are 14 residues in the CDR3. The ends lost 6 bases at V and 7 bases at J; junction bases unmatched: 10. Germline V CDR1 and CDR2: MNHEY, SVGAGI. CDR3 region: CASSETSGLTEQYF. DNA for the CDR3: TGTGCCAGCAGCGAGACTAGCGGCCTAACGGAGCAGTACTTC.

This sequence joins TRBV28 and TRBJ2-2, with D hard to call. CDR3 length equals 15 residues. The germline CDR1 and CDR2 sequences are MDHEN and SYDVKM. V lost 9 bases, J lost 0 bases, and 14 bases lay in between. The CDR3 region is CASSSAGSNTGELFF. The CDR3 DNA reads as TGTGCCAGTTCCTCGGCAGGATCGAACACCGGGGAGCTGTTTTTT.

The CDR3 protein is CASTLKSPGGLLSNQPQHF. CDR3 coding DNA: TGTGCCAGCACCCTAAAGAGCCCAGGGGGCCTTCTTAGCAATCAGCCCCAGCATTTT. V gene TRBV21-1 combines with J gene TRBJ1-5; whether TRBD1, the table's D call, matches the DNA was not checked. TRBV21-1 is flagged as a pseudogene. The CDR3 contains 19 residues.

The chain combines TRBV7-8 with TRBJ2-5, with D tentatively TRBD2 (5 bases). V dropped 2 bases and J dropped 4 bases, with 17 bases sitting between them. There are 16 residues in the CDR3. In germline, CDR1 is SGHVS, CDR2 FQNEAQ. The CDR3 region is CASSLRAGGTVETQYF. The CDR3 coding sequence is TGTGCCAGCAGCTTACGGGCAGGAGGTACCGTAGAGACCCAGTACTTC.

This clone was recorded once. This sequence joins TRBV25-1 and TRBJ2-5; no reliable D call. There are 10 residues in the CDR3. V was shortened by 8 bases and J by 1 base, with 2 bases between the two germline ends. Germline loops: CDR1 MGHDK, CDR2 SYGVNS. CDR3 residues: CASGQETQYF. In DNA form, the CDR3 reads TGTGCCAGCGGCCAAGAGACCCAGTACTTC.

The gene calls are TRBV4-1 and TRBJ1-5, with D hard to call. Germline loops: CDR1 MGHRA, CDR2 YSYEKL. The CDR3 runs 15 residues. V was shortened by 1 base and J by 1 base, with 8 bases between the two germline ends. The CDR3 region is CASSQVDESNQPQHF. CDR3 nucleotide sequence: TGCGCCAGCAGCCAAGTGGACGAGAGCAATCAGCCCCAGCATTTT.